This is a list of T cell receptor beta chains from one sample in a study of identical twins. From the 5' RACE reads, TCRdb called clonotypes with MiXCR, one entry per CDR3 protein. This table has roughly 700,000 distinct CDR3 sequences, 8.6% appearing once. The same sample was also used in a study of yellow fever vaccine responses in identical twins.

Source material: PBMCs. These receptor sequences come from a woman under 30 in good health. Each CDR3 is given with its conserved first and last residue. The order of the fields is clone size, D gene, J gene, V gene, CDR3 DNA, CDR3 protein. A D gene is named only where the DNA matches it firmly. Only some rows state a clone size, as once, few, many or a class for expanded clones.

clone_size: few
d_call: TRBD2
j_call: TRBJ2-1
v_call: TRBV6-5
cdr3_nt: TGTGCCAGCAGTTACAGGGGGCGGGGGGGCCGTAATGAGCAGTTCTTC
cdr3_aa: CASSYRGRGGRNEQFF

clone_size: NA
d_call: TRBD2
j_call: TRBJ2-1
v_call: TRBV20-1
cdr3_nt: TGCAGTGCTAAACCGGGACTAGCGGGGGCTGAGCAGTTCTTC
cdr3_aa: CSAKPGLAGAEQFF

clone_size: few
d_call: NA
j_call: TRBJ2-1
v_call: TRBV11-2
cdr3_nt: TGTGCCAGCAGCTTAGGAGCGGGCGGCAGGGGTCCGTACAATGAGCAGTTCTTC
cdr3_aa: CASSLGAGGRGPYNEQFF

clone_size: NA
d_call: TRBD1
j_call: TRBJ2-1
v_call: TRBV18
cdr3_nt: TGTGCCAGCTCGGGGGACAGGGCTGACAATGAGCAGTTCTTC
cdr3_aa: CASSGDRADNEQFF

clone_size: NA
d_call: TRBD2
j_call: TRBJ2-1
v_call: TRBV20-1
cdr3_nt: TGCAGTGCTACGGGACTAGCGGGAGAGGGAATTCACAATGAGCAGTTCTTC
cdr3_aa: CSATGLAGEGIHNEQFF

clone_size: many
d_call: TRBD2
j_call: TRBJ2-7
v_call: TRBV20-1
cdr3_nt: TGCAGTGCTAGCCGAGGAAACTTAGCGGGGGGCTACGAGCAGTACTTC
cdr3_aa: CSASRGNLAGGYEQYF

clone_size: NA
d_call: NA
j_call: TRBJ2-7
v_call: TRBV7-2
cdr3_nt: TGTGCCAGCAGCTCTCAAACCGACTCCTACGAGCAGTACTTC
cdr3_aa: CASSSQTDSYEQYF

clone_size: many
d_call: TRBD1
j_call: TRBJ1-2
v_call: TRBV5-1
cdr3_nt: TGCGCCAGCAGATCGGGACAGACGAACTATGGCTACACCTTC
cdr3_aa: CASRSGQTNYGYTF

clone_size: few
d_call: TRBD2
j_call: TRBJ2-1
v_call: TRBV6-1
cdr3_nt: TGTGCCAGCAACCCCGGCGGGGGGGCCTACAATGAGCAGTTCTTC
cdr3_aa: CASNPGGGAYNEQFF

clone_size: many
d_call: TRBD1
j_call: TRBJ1-5
v_call: TRBV6-5
cdr3_nt: TGTGCCAGCAGTTACGTTCCGGGACAGGGAGGCAATCAGCCCCAGCATTTT
cdr3_aa: CASSYVPGQGGNQPQHF

clone_size: NA
d_call: NA
j_call: TRBJ2-7
v_call: TRBV7-9
cdr3_nt: TGTGCCAGCAGCGCCGCCAGCACCTACGAGCAGTACTTC
cdr3_aa: CASSAASTYEQYF

clone_size: many
d_call: TRBD2
j_call: TRBJ2-1
v_call: TRBV29-1
cdr3_nt: TGCAGCGTCTCCTTAGCGGGAGAGGCCAATGAGCAGTTCTTC
cdr3_aa: CSVSLAGEANEQFF

clone_size: NA
d_call: NA
j_call: TRBJ2-7
v_call: TRBV6-1
cdr3_nt: TGTGCCAGCACCGGCCTTCCGGGCCGCGAGCAGTACTTC
cdr3_aa: CASTGLPGREQYF

clone_size: few
d_call: TRBD1
j_call: TRBJ2-5
v_call: TRBV5-1
cdr3_nt: TGCGCCAGCAGCTTGGAAGGGACAGGGGTAGGAGAGACCCAGTACTTC
cdr3_aa: CASSLEGTGVGETQYF

clone_size: many
d_call: NA
j_call: TRBJ2-1
v_call: TRBV14
cdr3_nt: TGTGCCAGCAGCCAATTACCGCAGGGTAATGAGCAGTTCTTC
cdr3_aa: CASSQLPQGNEQFF

clone_size: NA
d_call: NA
j_call: TRBJ2-5
v_call: TRBV4-2
cdr3_nt: TGTGCCAGCAGTGAAACTAGCTTCCTCAACCAAGAGACCCAGTACTTC
cdr3_aa: CASSETSFLNQETQYF

clone_size: few
d_call: TRBD1
j_call: TRBJ2-7
v_call: TRBV5-1
cdr3_nt: TGCGCCAGCAGCTATACAGGGGCGGACGAGCAGTACTTC
cdr3_aa: CASSYTGADEQYF

clone_size: many
d_call: NA
j_call: TRBJ2-1
v_call: TRBV12-3/TRBV12-4
cdr3_nt: TGTGCCAGCAGTTTACAAGGGGTCGGTGAGCAGTTCTTC
cdr3_aa: CASSLQGVGEQFF

clone_size: few
d_call: NA
j_call: TRBJ2-1
v_call: TRBV11-2
cdr3_nt: TGTGCCAGCAGCTCCAGTCCGGGGAGTGAGCAGTTCTTC
cdr3_aa: CASSSSPGSEQFF

clone_size: few
d_call: NA
j_call: TRBJ2-3
v_call: TRBV21-1
cdr3_nt: TGTGCCAGCAGCAAAGCGCCCCCCCTACTAGCGGGAGGGCCAAGGGATACGCAGTATTTT
cdr3_aa: CASSKAPPLLAGGPRDTQYF

clone_size: many
d_call: TRBD2
j_call: TRBJ2-3
v_call: TRBV5-1
cdr3_nt: TGCGCCAGCAGCATGACTAGCGAAAGCACAGATACGCAGTATTTT
cdr3_aa: CASSMTSESTDTQYF

clone_size: few
d_call: TRBD2
j_call: TRBJ2-7
v_call: TRBV7-3
cdr3_nt: TGTGCCAGCAGCTTAACGGGCAGGGTGTCTAGCGGAGGGTACGAGCAGTACTTC
cdr3_aa: CASSLTGRVSSGGYEQYF

clone_size: NA
d_call: TRBD2
j_call: TRBJ2-2
v_call: TRBV6-5
cdr3_nt: TGTGCCAGCAGGGATTGGACTAGCGGGCCCACCGGGGAGCTGTTTTTT
cdr3_aa: CASRDWTSGPTGELFF

clone_size: many
d_call: NA
j_call: TRBJ2-7
v_call: TRBV12-3/TRBV12-4
cdr3_nt: TGTGCCAGCAGTTTATCACTGATACCCTACGAGCAGTACTTC
cdr3_aa: CASSLSLIPYEQYF

clone_size: many
d_call: NA
j_call: TRBJ2-1
v_call: TRBV7-8
cdr3_nt: TGTGCCAGCAGCTTATATGCGGAGCAGTTCTTC
cdr3_aa: CASSLYAEQFF

clone_size: NA
d_call: TRBD2
j_call: TRBJ2-3
v_call: TRBV29-1
cdr3_nt: TGCAGCGTTGAGGAAGGGTCTAGCGGGACCCACAGCACAGATACGCAGTATTTT
cdr3_aa: CSVEEGSSGTHSTDTQYF

clone_size: NA
d_call: NA
j_call: TRBJ2-3
v_call: TRBV12-3/TRBV12-4
cdr3_nt: TGTGCCATCGACGGGGTGGGGATAGATACGCAGTATTTT
cdr3_aa: CAIDGVGIDTQYF

clone_size: few
d_call: NA
j_call: TRBJ1-1
v_call: TRBV18
cdr3_nt: TGTGCCAGCTCACCCCCCAGCAGGACGGTAGCTTTCTTT
cdr3_aa: CASSPPSRTVAFF

clone_size: NA
d_call: NA
j_call: TRBJ2-2
v_call: TRBV5-1
cdr3_nt: TGCGCCAGCAGCTTGGTGGCGGGCCCGAACACCGGGGAGCTGTTTTTT
cdr3_aa: CASSLVAGPNTGELFF

clone_size: few
d_call: TRBD1
j_call: TRBJ2-7
v_call: TRBV5-4
cdr3_nt: TGTGCCAGCAGCTTGCAGGGGGCAAATAACGAGCAGTACTTC
cdr3_aa: CASSLQGANNEQYF

clone_size: many
d_call: TRBD2
j_call: TRBJ2-1
v_call: TRBV6-2/TRBV6-3
cdr3_nt: TGTGCCAGCAGTTACGTTCTAGCGGGACATGCCCCCCCTGAGCAGTTCTTC
cdr3_aa: CASSYVLAGHAPPEQFF

clone_size: few
d_call: TRBD1
j_call: TRBJ2-7
v_call: TRBV7-9
cdr3_nt: TGTGCCAGCAGCTTAGGAGACAGGGACTACGAGCAGTACTTC
cdr3_aa: CASSLGDRDYEQYF

clone_size: NA
d_call: TRBD2
j_call: TRBJ2-5
v_call: TRBV29-1
cdr3_nt: TGCAGCGTTGAAGAGGGACTAGCGGGGGGGCAGGCAACCGAGACCCAGTACTTC
cdr3_aa: CSVEEGLAGGQATETQYF

clone_size: few
d_call: NA
j_call: TRBJ2-1
v_call: TRBV29-1
cdr3_nt: TGCAGCGTTAGCAACAAAAACACCTACAATGAGCAGTTCTTC
cdr3_aa: CSVSNKNTYNEQFF

clone_size: few
d_call: TRBD2
j_call: TRBJ2-1
v_call: TRBV10-1
cdr3_nt: TGCGCCAGCAGAGCGGGACTCCACAATGAGCAGTTCTTC
cdr3_aa: CASRAGLHNEQFF

clone_size: NA
d_call: NA
j_call: TRBJ2-5
v_call: TRBV6-2/TRBV6-3
cdr3_nt: TGTGCCAGCAGCCCTATTGACAGACAAGAGACCCAGTACTTC
cdr3_aa: CASSPIDRQETQYF

clone_size: many
d_call: TRBD1
j_call: TRBJ1-2
v_call: TRBV10-3
cdr3_nt: TGTGCCATCAGTGAGTCGATGGACAGGGGACCGAGCTATGGCTACACCTTC
cdr3_aa: CAISESMDRGPSYGYTF

clone_size: NA
d_call: TRBD2
j_call: TRBJ2-5
v_call: TRBV3-1
cdr3_nt: TGTGCCAGCAGCCACCCACCGGCTAGCGGGAGATCAGAGACCCAGTACTTC
cdr3_aa: CASSHPPASGRSETQYF

clone_size: few
d_call: NA
j_call: TRBJ2-7
v_call: TRBV15
cdr3_nt: TGTGCCACCAGCAGAAGGGTGAGGGCCACCGAGCAGTACTTC
cdr3_aa: CATSRRVRATEQYF